The 7 T cell receptor beta chains listed next were all sequenced from one sample in a study of CD8 T cells in ankylosing spondylitis. Overall study findings and caveats: A TCR beta motif of eight or nine highly homologous variants seemed to mark ankylosing spondylitis blood.

A single record per CDR3 protein comes from TCRdb applying MiXCR to the 5' RACE reads. The sample records 200,000 to 250,000 distinct CDR3 sequences, roughly 6.6% being singletons. For these receptors, no antigen is known. Material: blood, either unsorted or a sorted T cell fraction (not recorded which). Receptor source: a male donor with ankylosing spondylitis.

This clonotype has at least ten counts. V usage is TRBV5-1 and J usage is TRBJ2-7; 9 bases are shared with TRBD1. The germline gives CDR1 SGHRS, CDR2 YFSETQ. This CDR3 has 15 residues. The ends lost 4 bases at V and 0 bases at J; junction bases unmatched: 5. The CDR3, as DNA: TGCGCCAGCAGCGCCGGACAGGGGATCTCCTACGAGCAGTACTTC. This encodes CASSAGQGISYEQYF.

This clonotype was seen a handful of times. The V and J genes are TRBV4-1 and TRBJ2-5; 8 positions match TRBD2. The CDR3 contains 16 residues. After removal of 4 bases from V and 2 bases from J, the junction contained 9 bases not matched to a gene. The germline V gene encodes CDR1 MGHRA and CDR2 YSYEKL. The DNA of the CDR3 is TGCGCCAGCAGCCCCATTTTGGCGGGGGGTCAAGAGACCCAGTACTTC. Translating it yields CASSPILAGGQETQYF.

This clonotype was recorded at least ten times. The chain uses TRBV4-3 and TRBJ1-2, with D possibly matching TRBD1 (6 bases). Looked up from germline, CDR1 is LGHNA and CDR2 is YSLEER. The V and J ends lost 0 bases and 3 bases respectively, with 11 bases between them. The CDR3 sequence is 15 residues long. CDR3: CASSQEGAWDYGYTF. The DNA of the CDR3 is TGCGCCAGCAGCCAAGAGGGGGCTTGGGACTATGGCTACACCTTC.

This clonotype occurred many times. The V call is TRBV9, the J call TRBJ2-1; 12 bases agree with TRBD2. The CDR3 sequence is 14 residues long. V gave up 2 bases and J gave up 8 bases; unmatched junction bases: 2. Germline-derived CDR1 and CDR2 are SGDLS and YYNGEE. As DNA, the CDR3 is TGTGCCAGCAGCGTGACTAGCGGGGGTTATGAGCAGTTCTTC. Translating gives CASSVTSGGYEQFF.

This clonotype was counted many times. The chain couples TRBV12-3 or TRBV12-4 to TRBJ2-2; possibly TRBD1 for D (6 bases). This CDR3 has 14 amino acids. V was pared by 4 bases and J by 6 bases, with 12 bases between. CDR3 nucleotide sequence: TGTGCCAGCAGTTACACAGGGTATTCCGGGGAGCTGTTTTTT. Translating it yields CASSYTGYSGELFF.

The J gene is TRBJ2-5, the V gene TRBV5-1; D is possibly TRBD1 (6 bases). The CDR3 spans 14 residues. Germline assignment: CDR1 SGHRS and CDR2 YFSETQ. V lost 1 base to trimming and J lost 4 bases, with 11 bases between them. The CDR3 region has the DNA TGCGCCAGCAGCTTGACATGGGGGCTAGAGACCCAGTACTTC. Its protein is CASSLTWGLETQYF.

The rearrangement links TRBV4-1 to TRBJ2-7; TRBD1 agrees at 9 bases. V was pared by 0 bases and J by 3 bases, with 3 bases of the junction left unmatched. The CDR3 has 15 amino acids. Germline assignment: CDR1 MGHRA and CDR2 YSYEKL. The CDR3 loop is CASSQEGQGNYEQYF. The CDR3 DNA sequence: TGCGCCAGCAGCCAAGAGGGACAGGGTAACTACGAGCAGTACTTC.